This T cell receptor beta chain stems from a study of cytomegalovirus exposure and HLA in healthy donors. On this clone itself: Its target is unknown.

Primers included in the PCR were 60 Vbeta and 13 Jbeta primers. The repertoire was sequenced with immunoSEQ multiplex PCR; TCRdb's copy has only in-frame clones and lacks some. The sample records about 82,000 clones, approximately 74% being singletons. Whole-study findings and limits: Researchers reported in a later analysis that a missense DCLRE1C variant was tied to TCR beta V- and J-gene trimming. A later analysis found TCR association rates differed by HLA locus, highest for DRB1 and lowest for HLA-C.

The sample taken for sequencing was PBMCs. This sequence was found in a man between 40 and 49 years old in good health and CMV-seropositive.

The DNA of the CDR3 is TGTGCCTGGAGTTATGAGACCCAGTACTTC. This gives the protein CAWSYETQYF. The gene calls are TRBV30 and TRBJ2-5, with D hard to call. The CDR3 is 10 amino acids. V lost 2 bases to trimming and J lost 5 bases, with 3 bases between them. Germline CDR1 is GTSNPN and CDR2 is SVGIG (reference sequence).